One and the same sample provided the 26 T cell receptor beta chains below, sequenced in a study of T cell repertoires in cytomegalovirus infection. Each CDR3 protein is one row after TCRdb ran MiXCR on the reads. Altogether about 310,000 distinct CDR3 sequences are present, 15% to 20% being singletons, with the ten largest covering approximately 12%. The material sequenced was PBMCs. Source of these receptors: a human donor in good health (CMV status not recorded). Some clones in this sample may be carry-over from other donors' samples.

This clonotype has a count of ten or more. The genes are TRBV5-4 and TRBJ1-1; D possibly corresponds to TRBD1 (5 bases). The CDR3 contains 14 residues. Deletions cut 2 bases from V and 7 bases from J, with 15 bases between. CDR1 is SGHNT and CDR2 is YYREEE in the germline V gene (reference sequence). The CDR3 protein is CASSFTQGRGEAFF. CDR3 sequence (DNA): TGTGCCAGCAGCTTTACCCAAGGGAGGGGTGAAGCTTTCTTT.

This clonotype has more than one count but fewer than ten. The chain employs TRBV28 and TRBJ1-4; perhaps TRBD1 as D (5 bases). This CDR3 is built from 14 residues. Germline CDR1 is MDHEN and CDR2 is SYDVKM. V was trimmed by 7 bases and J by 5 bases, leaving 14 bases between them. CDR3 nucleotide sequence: TGTGCCAGCACCTGGGGGGACTACAATGAAAAACTGTTTTTT. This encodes CASTWGDYNEKLFF.

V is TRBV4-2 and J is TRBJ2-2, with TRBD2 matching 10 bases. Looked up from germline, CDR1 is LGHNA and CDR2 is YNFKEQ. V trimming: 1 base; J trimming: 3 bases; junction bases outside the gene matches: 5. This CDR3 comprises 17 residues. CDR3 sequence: CASSQVGTSVDTGELFF. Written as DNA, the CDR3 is TGTGCCAGCAGCCAAGTGGGGACTAGCGTCGACACCGGGGAGCTGTTTTTT.

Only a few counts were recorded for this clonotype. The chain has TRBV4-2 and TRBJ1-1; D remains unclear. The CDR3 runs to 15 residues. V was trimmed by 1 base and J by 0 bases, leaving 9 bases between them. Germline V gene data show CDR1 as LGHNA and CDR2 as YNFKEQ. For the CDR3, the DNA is TGTGCCAGCAGCCAAGTAGGCACTTTGAACACTGAAGCTTTCTTT. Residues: CASSQVGTLNTEAFF.

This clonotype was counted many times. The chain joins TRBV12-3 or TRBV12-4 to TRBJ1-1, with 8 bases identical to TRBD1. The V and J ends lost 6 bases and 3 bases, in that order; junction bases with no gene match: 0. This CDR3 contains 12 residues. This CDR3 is CASRDRDTEAFF. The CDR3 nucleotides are TGTGCCAGCAGGGACAGGGACACTGAAGCTTTCTTT.

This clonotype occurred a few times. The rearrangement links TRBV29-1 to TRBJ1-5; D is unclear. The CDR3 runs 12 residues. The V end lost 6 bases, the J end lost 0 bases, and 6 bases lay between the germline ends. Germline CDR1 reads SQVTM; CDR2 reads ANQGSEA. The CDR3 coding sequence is TGCAGCGTCGGGGATAGCAATCAGCCCCAGCATTTT. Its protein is CSVGDSNQPQHF.

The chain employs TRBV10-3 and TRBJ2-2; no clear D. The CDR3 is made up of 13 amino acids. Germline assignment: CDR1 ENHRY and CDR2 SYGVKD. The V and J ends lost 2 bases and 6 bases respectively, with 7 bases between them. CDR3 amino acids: CAISERSAGELFF. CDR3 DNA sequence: TGTGCCATCAGTGAGCGGTCCGCCGGGGAGCTGTTTTTT.

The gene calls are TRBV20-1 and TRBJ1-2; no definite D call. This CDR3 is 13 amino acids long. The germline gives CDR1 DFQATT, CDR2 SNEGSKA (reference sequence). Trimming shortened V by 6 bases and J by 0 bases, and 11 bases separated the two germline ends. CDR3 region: CSAPQSSNYGYTF. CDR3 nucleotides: TGCAGTGCCCCCCAGTCTTCTAACTATGGCTACACCTTC.

The CDR3 sequence is CASSSPERKTGELFF. The CDR3 nucleotides are TGTGCCAGCAGTTCCCCCGAAAGGAAAACCGGGGAGCTGTTTTTT. The genes are TRBV12-3 or TRBV12-4 and TRBJ2-2; D is unresolved. Trimming left V 4 bases short and J 5 bases short, with 14 bases between. There are 15 residues in the CDR3.

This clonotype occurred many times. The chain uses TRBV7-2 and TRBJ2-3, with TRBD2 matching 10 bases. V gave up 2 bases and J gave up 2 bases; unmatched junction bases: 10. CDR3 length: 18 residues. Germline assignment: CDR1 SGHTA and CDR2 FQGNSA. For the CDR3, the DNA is TGTGCCAGCAGCTTACTGGCTAGCGGGGGCCAAATCACAGATACGCAGTATTTT. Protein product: CASSLLASGGQITDTQYF.

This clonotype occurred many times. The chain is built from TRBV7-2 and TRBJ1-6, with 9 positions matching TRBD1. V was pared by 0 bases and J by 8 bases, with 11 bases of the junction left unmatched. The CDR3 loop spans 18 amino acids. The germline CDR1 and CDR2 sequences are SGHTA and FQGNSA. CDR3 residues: CASSLAGYGTGSDSPLHF. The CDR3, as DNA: TGTGCCAGCAGCTTAGCCGGGTACGGGACAGGGAGCGATTCACCCCTCCACTTT.

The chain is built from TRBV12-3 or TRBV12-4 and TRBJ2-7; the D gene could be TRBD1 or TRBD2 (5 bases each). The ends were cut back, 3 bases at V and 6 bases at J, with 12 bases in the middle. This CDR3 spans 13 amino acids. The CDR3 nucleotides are TGTGCCAGCAGTTTGGGGCTAGCTTCCGAGCAGTACTTC. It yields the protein CASSLGLASEQYF.

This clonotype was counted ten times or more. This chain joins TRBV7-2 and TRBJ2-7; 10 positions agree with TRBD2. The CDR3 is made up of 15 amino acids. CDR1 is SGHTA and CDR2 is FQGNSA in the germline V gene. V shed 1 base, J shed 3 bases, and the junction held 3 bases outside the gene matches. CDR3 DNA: TGTGCCAGCAGCTTAGGGCTAGCGGGGGTCTACGAGCAGTACTTC. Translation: CASSLGLAGVYEQYF.

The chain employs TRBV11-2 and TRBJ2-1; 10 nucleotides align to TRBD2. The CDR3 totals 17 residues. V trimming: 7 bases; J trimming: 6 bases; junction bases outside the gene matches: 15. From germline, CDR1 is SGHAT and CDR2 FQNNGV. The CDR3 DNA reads TGTGCCAGCACCCTCACCCTCCCTAGCGGGGGAGTCAATGAGCAGTTCTTC. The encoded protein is CASTLTLPSGGVNEQFF.

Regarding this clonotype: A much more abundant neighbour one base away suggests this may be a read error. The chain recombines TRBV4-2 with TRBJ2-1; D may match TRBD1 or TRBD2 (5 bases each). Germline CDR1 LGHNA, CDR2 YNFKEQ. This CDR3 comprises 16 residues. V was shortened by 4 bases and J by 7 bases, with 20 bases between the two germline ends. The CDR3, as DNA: TGTGCCAGCAGCCCGGAACAGGTCCTACCGGGGAATGAGCAGTTCTTC. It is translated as CASSPEQVLPGNEQFF.

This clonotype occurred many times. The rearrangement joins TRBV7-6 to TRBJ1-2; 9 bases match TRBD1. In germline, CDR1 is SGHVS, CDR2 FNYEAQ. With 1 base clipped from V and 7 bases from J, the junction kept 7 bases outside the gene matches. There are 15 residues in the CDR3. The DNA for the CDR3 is TGTGCCAGCAGCTTAGGTCCGGGACAGGGAGGTGGCTACACCTTC. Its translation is CASSLGPGQGGGYTF.

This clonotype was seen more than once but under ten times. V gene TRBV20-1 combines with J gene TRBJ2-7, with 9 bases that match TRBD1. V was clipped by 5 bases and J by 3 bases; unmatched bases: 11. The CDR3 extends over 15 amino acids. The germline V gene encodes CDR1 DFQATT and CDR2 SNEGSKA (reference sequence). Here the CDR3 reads CSAQPGQGNLYEQYF. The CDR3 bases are TGCAGTGCTCAACCGGGACAGGGCAATCTCTACGAGCAGTACTTC.

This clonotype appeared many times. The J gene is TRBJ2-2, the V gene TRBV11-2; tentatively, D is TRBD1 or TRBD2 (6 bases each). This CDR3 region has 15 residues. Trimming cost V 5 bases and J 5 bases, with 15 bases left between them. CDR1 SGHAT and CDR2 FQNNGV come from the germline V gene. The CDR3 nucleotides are TGTGCCAGCAGCCGCGGAGGGGGGTCGACCGGGGAGCTGTTTTTT. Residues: CASSRGGGSTGELFF.

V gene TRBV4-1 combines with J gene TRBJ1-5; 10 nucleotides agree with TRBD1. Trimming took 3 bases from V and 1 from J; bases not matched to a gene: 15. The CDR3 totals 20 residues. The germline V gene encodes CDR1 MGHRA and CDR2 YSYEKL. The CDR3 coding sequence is TGCGCCAGCAGCCAGGATGGGCCGGGACAGGGGACCCCAAGCAATCAGCCCCAGCATTTT. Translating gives CASSQDGPGQGTPSNQPQHF.

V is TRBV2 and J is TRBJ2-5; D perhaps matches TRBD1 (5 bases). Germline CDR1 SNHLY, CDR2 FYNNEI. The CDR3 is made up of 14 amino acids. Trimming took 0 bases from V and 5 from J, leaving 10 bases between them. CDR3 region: CASSEARARETQYF. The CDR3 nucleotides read TGTGCCAGCAGTGAAGCCAGGGCTCGGGAGACCCAGTACTTC.

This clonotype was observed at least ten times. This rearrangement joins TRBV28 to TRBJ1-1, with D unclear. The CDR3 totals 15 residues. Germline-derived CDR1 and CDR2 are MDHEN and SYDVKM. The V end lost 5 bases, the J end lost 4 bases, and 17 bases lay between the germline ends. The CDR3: CASSPSPGDGTEAFF. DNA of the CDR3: TGTGCCAGCAGTCCATCCCCGGGCGATGGCACTGAAGCTTTCTTT.

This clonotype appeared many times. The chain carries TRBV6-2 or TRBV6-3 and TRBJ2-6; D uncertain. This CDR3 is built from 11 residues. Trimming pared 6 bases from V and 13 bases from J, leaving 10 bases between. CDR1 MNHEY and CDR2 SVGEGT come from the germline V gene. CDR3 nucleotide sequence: TGTGCCAGCAGGTGGAACTTGGTCCTGACTTTC. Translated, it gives CASRWNLVLTF.

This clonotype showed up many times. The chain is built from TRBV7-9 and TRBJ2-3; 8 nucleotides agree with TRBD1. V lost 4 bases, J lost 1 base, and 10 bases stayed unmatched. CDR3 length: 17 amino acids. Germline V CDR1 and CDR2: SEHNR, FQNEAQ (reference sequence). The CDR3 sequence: CASSSLTGAVRTDTQYF. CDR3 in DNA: TGTGCCAGCAGCTCCCTGACAGGGGCGGTTCGCACAGATACGCAGTATTTT. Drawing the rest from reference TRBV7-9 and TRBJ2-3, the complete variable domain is DTGVSQNPRHKITKRGQNVTFRCDPISEHNRLYWYRQTLGQGPEFLTYFQNEAQLEKSRLLSDRFSAERPKGSFSTLEIQRTEQGDSAMYLCASSSLTGAVRTDTQYFGPGTRLTVL.

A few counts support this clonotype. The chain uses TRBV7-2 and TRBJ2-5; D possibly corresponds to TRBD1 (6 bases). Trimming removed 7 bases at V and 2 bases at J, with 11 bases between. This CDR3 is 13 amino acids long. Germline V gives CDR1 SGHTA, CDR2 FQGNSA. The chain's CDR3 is CASNTGPQETQYF. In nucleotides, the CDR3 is TGTGCCAGCAACACAGGGCCGCAAGAGACCCAGTACTTC. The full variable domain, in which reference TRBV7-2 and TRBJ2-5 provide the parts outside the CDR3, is GAGVSQSPSNKVTEKGKDVELRCDPISGHTALYWYRQSLGQGLEFLIYFQGNSAPDKSGLPSDRFSAERTGGSVSTLTIQRTQQEDSAVYLCASNTGPQETQYFGPGTRLLVL.

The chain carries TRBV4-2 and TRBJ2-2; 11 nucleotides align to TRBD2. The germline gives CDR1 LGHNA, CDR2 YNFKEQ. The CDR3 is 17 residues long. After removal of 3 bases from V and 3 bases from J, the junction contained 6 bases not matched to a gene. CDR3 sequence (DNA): TGTGCCAGCAGCCACCCACTAGCGGGGGAGGACACCGGGGAGCTGTTTTTT. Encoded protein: CASSHPLAGEDTGELFF.

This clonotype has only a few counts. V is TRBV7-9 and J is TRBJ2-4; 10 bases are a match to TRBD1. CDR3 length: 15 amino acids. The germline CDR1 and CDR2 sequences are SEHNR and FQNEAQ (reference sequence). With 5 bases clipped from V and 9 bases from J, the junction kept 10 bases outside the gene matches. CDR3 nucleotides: TGTGCCAGCAGCACCACCGGGACAGGGGAGAGCATTCAGTACTTC. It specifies CASSTTGTGESIQYF. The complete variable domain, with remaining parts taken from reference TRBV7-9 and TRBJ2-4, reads DTGVSQNPRHKITKRGQNVTFRCDPISEHNRLYWYRQTLGQGPEFLTYFQNEAQLEKSRLLSDRFSAERPKGSFSTLEIQRTEQGDSAMYLCASSTTGTGESIQYFGAGTRLSVL.